This T cell receptor (beta chain) stems from a study of blood T cell repertoires in COVID-19. On the study more broadly: PBMCs, B-cell-depleted T cells, or T cells provided the cDNA or gDNA that made up the material.

Authors' analysis steps: Reference gene primer amplification gave estimated nucleated cell counts. Repertoires were generated with immunoSEQ multiplex PCR, while TCRdb's copy carries only in-frame clones and drops some. That table furnishes V, J and clone size, whereas the DNA furnished D and trimming. The repertoire includes about 96,000 clones, 80% to 90% of them detected once, and about 4.2% sits in the top ten. CDR1 and CDR2 from the germline V gene are PRHDT and FYEKMQ (reference sequence). Deletions cut 2 bases from V and 8 bases from J, with 18 bases between. This CDR3 spans 15 amino acids. The sequence was obtained from a human donor with COVID-19, enrolled during active disease. The donor label of this sample is uncertain. Source material: peripheral blood. The chain joins TRBV13 to TRBJ1-1; tentative D call: TRBD1 (6 bases). In DNA, the CDR3 is TGTGCCAGCAGCTTATTGGGACCGGGACAAAGCGAAGCTTTCTTT. This sequence encodes CASSLLGPGQSEAFF. The variable domain in full, completed from reference TRBV13 and TRBJ1-1, reads AAGVIQSPRHLIKEKRETATLKCYPIPRHDTVYWYQQGPGQDPQFLISFYEKMQSDKGSIPDRFSAQQFSDYHSELNMSSLELGDSALYFCASSLLGPGQSEAFFGQGTRLTVV.